This T cell receptor beta chain was sequenced in a study of neurological immune-mediated disorders. Study observations and caveats: Across subjects, expanded clones had no CDR3 amino acid sequences in common, pointing to private repertoires in all groups.

The V gene end was trimmed by 0 bases and the J gene end by 4 bases; junction bases not matched to a gene: 22. CDR3 length equals 21 residues. Germline CDR1 is SGHRS and CDR2 is YFSETQ. For sorted libraries, the input was roughly 1 million CD4+ or CD8+ T cells. Regarding this clonotype: Its antigen is not identified.

The cDNA was generated through 5'RACE incorporating 10-nucleotide random UMIs. TCRdb independently ran MiXCR on the 5' RACE reads; one entry per CDR3 protein. Among 30,000 to 35,000 distinct CDR3 sequences listed, roughly 25% were seen once. This receptor was identified in a man aged 45-60 years with HTLV-1-associated myelopathy (HAM/TSP). The J gene is TRBJ1-1, the V gene TRBV5-1, with 9 bases aligning to TRBD1. Sequencing input: CD4+ T cells from blood. The CDR3: CASSLVVFDPGTGSFGTEAFF. DNA of the CDR3: TGCGCCAGCAGCTTGGTTGTTTTTGACCCCGGGACAGGGTCCTTCGGCACTGAAGCTTTCTTT. Full variable domain (remainder filled in from reference TRBV5-1 and TRBJ1-1): KAGVTQTPRYLIKTRGQQVTLSCSPISGHRSVSWYQQTPGQGLQFLFEYFSETQRNKGNFPGRFSGRQFSNSRSEMNVSTLELGDSALYLCASSLVVFDPGTGSFGTEAFFGQGTRLTVV.